This T cell receptor beta chain was obtained from a study of metastatic and nonmetastatic thyroid tumors. About the study: Repertoires of blood and of tissue (tumor or nodule) from malignant and benign thyroid patients were compared. Study-level points and caveats: When malignant thyroid tumors were compared with benign nodules, TCR beta diversity was reportedly significantly higher in the malignant tumors. This held in both blood and tumor samples.

Turning to this clone: The antigen remains unidentified.

Trimming removed 6 bases from V and 3 bases from J; junction bases left unmatched: 8. The CDR3 loop spans 15 amino acids. Germline assignment: CDR1 MNHNS and CDR2 SASEGT. The entire patient cohort was treatment-naive prior to thyroid surgery. Original handling: A papillary thyroid cancer distant-metastasis classifier was built from CDR3 differences across clinicopathological groups. TCRdb used MiXCR to call clones anew from the PCR reads. The V and J calls were not made by the authors but by TCRdb's processing. The table has fewer than 20,000 clones, about a quarter seen once; the top ten hold 9.5% to 15%.

V is TRBV6-1 and J is TRBJ1-1; 9 bases are shared with TRBD1. Sequencing was carried out using tumor tissue. This TCR derives from a female donor with papillary thyroid cancer or a benign thyroid nodule (not recorded which). Some clones in this sample may be carry-over from other donors' samples. In nucleotides, the CDR3 is TGTGCCAGCAGACAGACGACAGGGGGGGACACTGAAGCTTTCTTT. This encodes CASRQTTGGDTEAFF.